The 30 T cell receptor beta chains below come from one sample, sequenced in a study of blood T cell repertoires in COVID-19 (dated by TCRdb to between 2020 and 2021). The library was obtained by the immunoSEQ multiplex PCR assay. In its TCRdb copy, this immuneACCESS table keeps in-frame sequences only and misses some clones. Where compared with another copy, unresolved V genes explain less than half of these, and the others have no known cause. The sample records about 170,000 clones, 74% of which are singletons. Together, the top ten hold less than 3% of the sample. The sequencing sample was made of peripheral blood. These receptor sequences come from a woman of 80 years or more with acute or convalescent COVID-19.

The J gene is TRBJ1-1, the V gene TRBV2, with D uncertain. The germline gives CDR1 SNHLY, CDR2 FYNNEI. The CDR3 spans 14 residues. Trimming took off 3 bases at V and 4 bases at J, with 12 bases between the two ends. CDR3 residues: CASSEFGRGTEAFF. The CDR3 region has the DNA TGTGCCAGCAGTGAGTTTGGACGGGGCACTGAAGCTTTCTTT. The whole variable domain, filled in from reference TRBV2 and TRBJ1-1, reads EPEVTQTPSHQVTQMGQEVILRCVPISNHLYFYWYRQILGQKVEFLVSFYNNEISEKSEIFDDQFSVERPDGSNFTLKIRSTKLEDSAMYFCASSEFGRGTEAFFGQGTRLTVV.

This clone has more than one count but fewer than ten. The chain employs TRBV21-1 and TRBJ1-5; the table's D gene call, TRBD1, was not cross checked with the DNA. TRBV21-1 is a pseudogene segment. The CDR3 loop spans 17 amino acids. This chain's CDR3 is CASSKGRGQGGHQPQHF. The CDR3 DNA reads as TGTGCCAGCAGCAAAGGGAGGGGACAGGGCGGTCATCAGCCCCAGCATTTT.

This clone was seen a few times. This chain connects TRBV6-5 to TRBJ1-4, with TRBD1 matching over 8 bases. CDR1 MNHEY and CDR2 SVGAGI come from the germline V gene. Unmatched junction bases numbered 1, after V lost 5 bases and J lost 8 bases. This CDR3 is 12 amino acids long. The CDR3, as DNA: TGTGCCAGCAGTCGGACAGGGGAAAAACTGTTTTTT. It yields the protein CASSRTGEKLFF.

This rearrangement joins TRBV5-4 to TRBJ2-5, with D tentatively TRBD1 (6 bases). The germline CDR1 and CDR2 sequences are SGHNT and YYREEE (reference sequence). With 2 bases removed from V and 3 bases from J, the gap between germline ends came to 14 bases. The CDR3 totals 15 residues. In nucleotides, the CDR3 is TGTGCCAGCAGCTTAGAGGGAGCAGGGGAAGAGACCCAGTACTTC. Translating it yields CASSLEGAGEETQYF.

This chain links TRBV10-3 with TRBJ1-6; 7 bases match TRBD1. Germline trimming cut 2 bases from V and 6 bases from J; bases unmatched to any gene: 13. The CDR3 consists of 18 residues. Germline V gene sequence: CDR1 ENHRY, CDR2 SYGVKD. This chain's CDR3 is CAISEAVSRDSGNSPLHF. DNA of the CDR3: TGTGCCATCAGTGAGGCGGTTTCCAGGGACAGCGGTAATTCACCCCTCCACTTT.

CDR3 protein: CASSLVGRWQQGVYEQYF. The DNA of the CDR3 is TGCGCCAGCAGCTTGGTGGGGAGGTGGCAGCAAGGGGTTTACGAGCAGTACTTC. J is TRBJ2-7 and V is TRBV5-1; tentative D call: TRBD2 (6 bases). Trimming pared 0 bases from V and 4 bases from J, leaving 23 bases between. The CDR3 is made up of 18 amino acids. Germline assignment: CDR1 SGHRS and CDR2 YFSETQ. The entire variable domain, with the rest obtained from reference TRBV5-1 and TRBJ2-7, is as follows: KAGVTQTPRYLIKTRGQQVTLSCSPISGHRSVSWYQQTPGQGLQFLFEYFSETQRNKGNFPGRFSGRQFSNSRSEMNVSTLELGDSALYLCASSLVGRWQQGVYEQYFGPGTRLTVT.

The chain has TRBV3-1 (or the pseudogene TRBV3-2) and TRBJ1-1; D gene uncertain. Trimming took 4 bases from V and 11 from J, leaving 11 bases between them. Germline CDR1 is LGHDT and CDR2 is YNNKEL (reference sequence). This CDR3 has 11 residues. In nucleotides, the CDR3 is TGTGCCAGCAGCCGGGAGGGTAAGGCTTTCTTT. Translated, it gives CASSREGKAFF.

CDR3 bases: TGTGCCAGCAGCCAGGTCGCAGGGGACACTGAAGCTTTCTTT. Translation: CASSQVAGDTEAFF. V gene TRBV4-2 combines with J gene TRBJ1-1; TRBD1 might be the D (6 bases). The CDR3 contains 14 residues. V gave up 3 bases and J gave up 3 bases, with 11 bases separating them. Germline assignment: CDR1 LGHNA and CDR2 YNFKEQ.

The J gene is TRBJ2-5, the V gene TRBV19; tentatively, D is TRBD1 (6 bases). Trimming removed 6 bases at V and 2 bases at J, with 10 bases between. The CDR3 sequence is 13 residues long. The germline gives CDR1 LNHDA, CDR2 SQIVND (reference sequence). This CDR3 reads CASRGTLQETQYF. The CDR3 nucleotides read TGTGCCAGTAGAGGGACACTACAAGAGACCCAGTACTTC.

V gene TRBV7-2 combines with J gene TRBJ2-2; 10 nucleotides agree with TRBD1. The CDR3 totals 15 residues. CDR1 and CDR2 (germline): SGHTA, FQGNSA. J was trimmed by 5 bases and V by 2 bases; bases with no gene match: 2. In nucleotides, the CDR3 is TGTGCCAGCAGCTTAATGGGACAGGGGACCGGGGAGCTGTTTTTT. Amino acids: CASSLMGQGTGELFF. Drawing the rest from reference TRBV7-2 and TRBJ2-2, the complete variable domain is GAGVSQSPSNKVTEKGKDVELRCDPISGHTALYWYRQSLGQGLEFLIYFQGNSAPDKSGLPSDRFSAERTGGSVSTLTIQRTQQEDSAVYLCASSLMGQGTGELFFGEGSRLTVL.

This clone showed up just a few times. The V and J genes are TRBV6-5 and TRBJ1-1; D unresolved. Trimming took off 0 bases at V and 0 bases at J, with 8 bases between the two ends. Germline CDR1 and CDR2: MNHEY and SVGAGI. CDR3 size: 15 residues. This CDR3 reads CASSYSVAMNTEAFF. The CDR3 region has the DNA TGTGCCAGCAGTTACTCGGTGGCCATGAACACTGAAGCTTTCTTT.

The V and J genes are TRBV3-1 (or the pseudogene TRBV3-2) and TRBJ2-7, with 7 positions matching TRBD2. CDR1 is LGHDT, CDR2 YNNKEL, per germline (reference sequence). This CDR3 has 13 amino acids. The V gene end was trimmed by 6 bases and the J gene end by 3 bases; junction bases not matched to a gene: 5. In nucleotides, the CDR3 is TGTGCCAGCAGTCGGGGGGATAGCTACGAGCAGTACTTC. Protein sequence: CASSRGDSYEQYF.

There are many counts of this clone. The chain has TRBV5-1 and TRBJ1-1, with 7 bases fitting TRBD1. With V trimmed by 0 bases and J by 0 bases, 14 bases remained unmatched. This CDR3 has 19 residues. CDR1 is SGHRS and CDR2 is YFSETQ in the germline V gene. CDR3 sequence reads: CASSLGVLAGGHMNTEAFF. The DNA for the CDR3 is TGCGCCAGCAGCTTGGGCGTATTGGCAGGGGGTCACATGAACACTGAAGCTTTCTTT. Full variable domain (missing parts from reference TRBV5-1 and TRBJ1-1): KAGVTQTPRYLIKTRGQQVTLSCSPISGHRSVSWYQQTPGQGLQFLFEYFSETQRNKGNFPGRFSGRQFSNSRSEMNVSTLELGDSALYLCASSLGVLAGGHMNTEAFFGQGTRLTVV.

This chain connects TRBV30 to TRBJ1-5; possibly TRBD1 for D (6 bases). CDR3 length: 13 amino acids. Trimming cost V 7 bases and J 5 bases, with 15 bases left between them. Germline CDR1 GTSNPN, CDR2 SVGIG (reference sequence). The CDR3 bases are TGTGCCTTATCTAGGGGGATGGATCAGCCCCAGCATTTT. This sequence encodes CALSRGMDQPQHF.

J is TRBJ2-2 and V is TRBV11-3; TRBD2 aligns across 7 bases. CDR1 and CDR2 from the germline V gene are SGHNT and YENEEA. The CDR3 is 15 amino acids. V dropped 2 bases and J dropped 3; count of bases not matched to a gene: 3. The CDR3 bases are TGTGCCAGCAGCTTATCGGGAGGTGACACCGGGGAGCTGTTTTTT. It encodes CASSLSGGDTGELFF.

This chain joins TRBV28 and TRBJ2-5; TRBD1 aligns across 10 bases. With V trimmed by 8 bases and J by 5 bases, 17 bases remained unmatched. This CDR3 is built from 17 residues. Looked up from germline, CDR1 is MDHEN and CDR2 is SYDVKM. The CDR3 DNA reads TGTGCCAGCGTTGCAAGACCTGGGACAGGGGATACGGAGACCCAGTACTTC. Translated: CASVARPGTGDTETQYF.

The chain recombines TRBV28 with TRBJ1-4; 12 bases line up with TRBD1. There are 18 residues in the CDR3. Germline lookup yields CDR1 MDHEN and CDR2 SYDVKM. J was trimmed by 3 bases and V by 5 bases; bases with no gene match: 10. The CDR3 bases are TGTGCCAGCAGTCTGACCGGGACAGGGGGCCTGTCTAATGAAAAACTGTTTTTT. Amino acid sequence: CASSLTGTGGLSNEKLFF. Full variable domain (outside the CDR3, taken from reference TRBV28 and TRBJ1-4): DVKVTQSSRYLVKRTGEKVFLECVQDMDHENMFWYRQDPGLGLRLIYFSYDVKMKEKGDIPEGYSVSREKKERFSLILESASTNQTSMYLCASSLTGTGGLSNEKLFFGSGTQLSVL.

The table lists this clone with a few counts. The CDR3 DNA is TGTGCCAGCTCACACTCCTCGGCGGCGGCTAACTATGGCTACACCTTC. Amino acids: CASSHSSAAANYGYTF. The V call is TRBV18, the J call TRBJ1-2; D is unclear. This CDR3 is 16 amino acids long. Between the trimmed V and J ends, which lost 4 bases and 0 bases, there was a span of 15 bases. CDR1 KGHSH and CDR2 LQKENI come from the germline V gene.

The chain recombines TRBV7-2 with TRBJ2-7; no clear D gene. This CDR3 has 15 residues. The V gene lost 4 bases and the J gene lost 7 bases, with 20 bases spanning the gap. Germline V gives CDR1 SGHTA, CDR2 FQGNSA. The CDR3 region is CASSSLAMGPREQYF. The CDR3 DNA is TGTGCCAGCAGCTCCCTGGCAATGGGCCCTCGGGAGCAGTACTTC.

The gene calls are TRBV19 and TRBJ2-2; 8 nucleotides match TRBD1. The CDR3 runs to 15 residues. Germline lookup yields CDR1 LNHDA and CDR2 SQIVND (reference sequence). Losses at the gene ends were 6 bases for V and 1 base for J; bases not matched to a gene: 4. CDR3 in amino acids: CASSPGGWNTGELFF. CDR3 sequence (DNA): TGTGCCAGTAGCCCAGGGGGCTGGAACACCGGGGAGCTGTTTTTT.

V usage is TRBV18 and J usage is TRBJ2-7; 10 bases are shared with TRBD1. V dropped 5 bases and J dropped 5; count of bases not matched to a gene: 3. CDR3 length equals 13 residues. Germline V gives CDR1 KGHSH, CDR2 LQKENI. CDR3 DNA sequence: TGTGCCAGCTCATCCGGGACAGGGGACGAGCAGTACTTC. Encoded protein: CASSSGTGDEQYF.

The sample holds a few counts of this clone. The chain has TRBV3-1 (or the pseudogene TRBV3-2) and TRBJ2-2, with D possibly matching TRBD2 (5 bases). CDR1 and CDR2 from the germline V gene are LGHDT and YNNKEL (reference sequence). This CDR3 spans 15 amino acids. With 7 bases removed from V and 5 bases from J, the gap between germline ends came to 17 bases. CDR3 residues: CASTSIGGYTGELFF. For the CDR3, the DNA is TGTGCCAGCACCTCCATTGGCGGGTATACCGGGGAGCTGTTTTTT.

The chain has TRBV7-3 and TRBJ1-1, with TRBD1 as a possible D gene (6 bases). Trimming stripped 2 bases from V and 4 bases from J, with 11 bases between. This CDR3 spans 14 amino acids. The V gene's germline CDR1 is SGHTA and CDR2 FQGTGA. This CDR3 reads CASSLQGLGTEAFF. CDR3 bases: TGTGCCAGCAGCTTACAGGGGCTTGGCACTGAAGCTTTCTTT.

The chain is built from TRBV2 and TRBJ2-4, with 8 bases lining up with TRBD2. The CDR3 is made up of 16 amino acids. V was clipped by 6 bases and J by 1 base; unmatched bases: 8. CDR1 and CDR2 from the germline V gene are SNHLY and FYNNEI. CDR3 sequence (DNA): TGTGCCAGCAGCAAACCTTGGACTAGCGCCAAAAACATTCAGTACTTC. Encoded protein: CASSKPWTSAKNIQYF.

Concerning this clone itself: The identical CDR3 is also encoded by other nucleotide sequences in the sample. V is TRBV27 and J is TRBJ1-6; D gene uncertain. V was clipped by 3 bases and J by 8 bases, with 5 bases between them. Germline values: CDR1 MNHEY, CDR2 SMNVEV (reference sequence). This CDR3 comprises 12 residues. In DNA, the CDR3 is TGTGCCAGCAGTTTCCGCGATTCACCCCTCCACTTT. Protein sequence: CASSFRDSPLHF.

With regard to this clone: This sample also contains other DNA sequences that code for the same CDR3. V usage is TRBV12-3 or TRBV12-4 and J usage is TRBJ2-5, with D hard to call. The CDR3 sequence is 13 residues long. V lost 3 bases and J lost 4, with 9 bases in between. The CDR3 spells CASSLSEAETQYF. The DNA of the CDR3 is TGTGCCAGCAGTTTGAGTGAGGCAGAGACCCAGTACTTC.

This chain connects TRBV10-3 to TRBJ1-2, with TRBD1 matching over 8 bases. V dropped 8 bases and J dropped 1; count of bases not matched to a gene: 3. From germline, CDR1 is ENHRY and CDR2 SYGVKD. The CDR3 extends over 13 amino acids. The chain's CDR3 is CAIPGQDNYGYTF. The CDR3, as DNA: TGTGCCATCCCGGGACAGGATAACTATGGCTACACCTTC.

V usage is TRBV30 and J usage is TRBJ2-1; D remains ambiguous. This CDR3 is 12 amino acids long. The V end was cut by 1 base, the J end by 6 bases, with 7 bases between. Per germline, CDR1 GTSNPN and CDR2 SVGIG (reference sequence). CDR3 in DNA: TGTGCCTGGAGTGAGAATAGCAATGAGCAGTTCTTC. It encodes CAWSENSNEQFF.

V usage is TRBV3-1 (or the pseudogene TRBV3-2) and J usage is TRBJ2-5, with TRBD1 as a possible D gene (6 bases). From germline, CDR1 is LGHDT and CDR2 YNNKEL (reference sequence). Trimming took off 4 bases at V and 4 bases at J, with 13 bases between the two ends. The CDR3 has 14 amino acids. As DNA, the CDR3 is TGTGCCAGCAGCCCAGAACAGGGTAGAGAGACCCAGTACTTC. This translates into CASSPEQGRETQYF.

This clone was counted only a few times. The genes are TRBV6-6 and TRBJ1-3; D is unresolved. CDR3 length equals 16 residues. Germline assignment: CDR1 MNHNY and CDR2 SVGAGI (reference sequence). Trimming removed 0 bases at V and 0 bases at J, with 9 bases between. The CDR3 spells CASSYSGVLSGNTIYF. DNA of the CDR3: TGTGCCAGCAGTTACTCCGGAGTCCTCTCTGGAAACACCATATATTTT.